The 31 T cell receptor beta chains given below trace back to one sample, sequenced in a study of shared clonotypes between healthy human individuals. Produced via immunoSEQ multiplex PCR; TCRdb's table is partial and in-frame only. The table lists 2 million to 3 million clones, approximately 90% of them singletons. The sequenced sample consisted of naive CD4+ T cells sorted from blood. Subset here: CD45RA+ positively selected. Source of these receptors: a young man in good health.

CDR3 DNA: TGCGCCAGCAGCTCCGACATTGCCTACGAGCAGTACTTC. This gives the protein CASSSDIAYEQYF. The chain joins TRBV5-1 to TRBJ2-7; no firm D call. The length of the CDR3 is 13 residues. Looked up from germline, CDR1 is SGHRS and CDR2 is YFSETQ. The germline V and J ends were trimmed by 3 bases and 2 bases, with 9 bases remaining between them.

V and J are TRBV29-1 and TRBJ2-7; TRBD1 agrees at 8 bases. After removal of 6 bases from V and 7 bases from J, the junction contained 11 bases not matched to a gene. Germline CDR1 SQVTM, CDR2 ANQGSEA. The CDR3 is 13 amino acids. This chain's CDR3 is CSVRVTGDGEQYF. In nucleotides, the CDR3 is TGCAGCGTGAGGGTGACAGGGGATGGGGAGCAGTACTTC.

This rearrangement joins TRBV30 to TRBJ2-5; 7 bases line up with TRBD1. Looked up from germline, CDR1 is GTSNPN and CDR2 is SVGIG (reference sequence). V lost 2 bases to trimming and J lost 4 bases; unmatched junction nucleotides: 10. CDR3 length: 15 amino acids. The CDR3 sequence is CAWSKGTRDRETQYF. CDR3 nucleotides: TGTGCCTGGAGTAAAGGAACCCGGGACAGAGAGACCCAGTACTTC.

This chain joins TRBV29-1 and TRBJ1-2; 11 nucleotides line up with TRBD1. Per germline, CDR1 SQVTM and CDR2 ANQGSEA. The CDR3 spans 14 residues. Trimming removed 4 bases from V and 8 bases from J; junction bases left unmatched: 9. The chain's CDR3 is CSVGEDRGLMGYTF. CDR3 in DNA: TGCAGCGTTGGAGAGGACAGGGGGCTGATGGGCTACACCTTC.

CDR3 sequence reads: CASGLVPKDQTVQETQYF. The CDR3 region has the DNA TGTGCTAGTGGTTTGGTCCCAAAGGATCAGACGGTCCAAGAGACCCAGTACTTC. V gene TRBV12-5 combines with J gene TRBJ2-5, with no clear D. V was pared by 0 bases and J by 1 base, with 18 bases between. Looked up from germline, CDR1 is LGHNT and CDR2 is FRNRAP. This CDR3 comprises 18 residues. Full variable domain (remainder filled in from reference TRBV12-5 and TRBJ2-5): DARVTQTPRHKVTEMGQEVTMRCQPILGHNTVFWYRQTMMQGLELLAYFRNRAPLDDSGMPKDRFSAEMPDATLATLKIQPSEPRDSAVYFCASGLVPKDQTVQETQYFGPGTRLLVL.

DNA for the CDR3: TGTGCCAGCAGCTTACAGGGGGCTCGGGACACTGAAGCTTTCTTT. Its protein product is CASSLQGARDTEAFF. This sequence joins TRBV13 and TRBJ1-1; 8 bases agree with TRBD1. The CDR3 covers 15 residues. Germline-derived CDR1 and CDR2 are PRHDT and FYEKMQ (reference sequence). Trimming at V came to 2 bases and at J to 3 bases, leaving 5 bases not matched to a gene.

Details on this clone: Other DNA sequences in the same sample also yield this CDR3. The rearrangement links TRBV19 to TRBJ1-5; D call uncertain. The germline gives CDR1 LNHDA, CDR2 SQIVND (reference sequence). The CDR3 runs to 15 residues. V lost 3 bases and J 0 bases, leaving 9 bases between the germline ends. The CDR3 region has the DNA TGTGCCAGTAGTATCGCAGCCTATAGCAATCAGCCCCAGCATTTT. It encodes CASSIAAYSNQPQHF.

A word on this clone: Other DNA variants within this sample encode the same CDR3. The chain combines TRBV5-1 with TRBJ2-5; D assignment may be TRBD1 or TRBD2 (5 bases each). The V gene lost 0 bases and the J gene lost 2 bases, with 14 bases spanning the gap. The CDR3 sequence is 16 residues long. CDR1 and CDR2 (germline): SGHRS, YFSETQ. CDR3 loop: CASSLGGSGRQETQYF. The CDR3, as DNA: TGCGCCAGCAGCTTGGGGGGTTCGGGGCGGCAAGAGACCCAGTACTTC.

This chain uses TRBV7-9 with TRBJ1-4; possible D gene TRBD1, 5 bases. This CDR3 region has 15 residues. V was trimmed by 5 bases and J by 8 bases, leaving 18 bases between them. Germline V CDR1 and CDR2: SEHNR, FQNEAQ (reference sequence). The CDR3 reads CASSAAGTMREKLFF. The CDR3 DNA follows: TGTGCCAGCAGCGCCGCCGGGACGATGAGGGAAAAACTGTTTTTT.

J is TRBJ2-7 and V is TRBV11-3, with 9 bases identical to TRBD1. Germline V gene data show CDR1 as SGHNT and CDR2 as YENEEA. The CDR3 runs to 14 residues. With V trimmed by 5 bases and J by 4 bases, 6 bases remained unmatched. In DNA, the CDR3 is TGTGCCAGCAGCCCCCGGGACAGGGCATACGAGCAGTACTTC. This translates into CASSPRDRAYEQYF.

The gene calls are TRBV5-4 and TRBJ1-1, with TRBD1 as a possible D gene (6 bases). Per the germline V gene, CDR1 is SGHNT and CDR2 is YYREEE (reference sequence). V was clipped by 0 bases and J by 1 base, with 10 bases between them. The CDR3 contains 15 residues. The CDR3 coding sequence is TGTGCCAGCAGCTTGGCCGGAGGGGGGAACACTGAAGCTTTCTTT. It encodes CASSLAGGGNTEAFF.

V usage is TRBV7-9 and J usage is TRBJ1-1; the D is unclear. CDR3 length equals 16 residues. V lost 2 bases and J 3 bases, leaving 16 bases between the germline ends. The germline V gene has CDR1 SEHNR and CDR2 FQNEAQ (reference sequence). The CDR3 DNA reads TGTGCCAGCAGCTTAAAGGCTGCTTCTCGTTACACTGAAGCTTTCTTT. It is translated as CASSLKAASRYTEAFF. Full variable domain (missing parts from reference TRBV7-9 and TRBJ1-1): DTGVSQNPRHKITKRGQNVTFRCDPISEHNRLYWYRQTLGQGPEFLTYFQNEAQLEKSRLLSDRFSAERPKGSFSTLEIQRTEQGDSAMYLCASSLKAASRYTEAFFGQGTRLTVV.

Points on this clone: This CDR3 is also generated by other DNA sequences in the sample. The J gene is TRBJ2-5, the V gene TRBV5-1; TRBD2 is a possible D gene (5 bases). The CDR3 runs to 14 residues. The V gene's germline CDR1 is SGHRS and CDR2 YFSETQ. With 2 bases removed from V and 0 bases from J, the gap between germline ends came to 8 bases. The CDR3 sequence: CASSFRTDQETQYF. The CDR3 region has the DNA TGCGCCAGCAGCTTTAGGACTGACCAAGAGACCCAGTACTTC.

The chain uses TRBV6-1 and TRBJ2-1; no firm D call. The CDR3 runs to 15 residues. Germline CDR1 MNHNS, CDR2 SASEGT. The germline V and J ends were trimmed by 0 bases and 4 bases, with 10 bases remaining between them. The CDR3 nucleotides are TGTGCCAGCAGTGAAGCGGGTATGCCTTACAATGAGCAGTTCTTC. As protein: CASSEAGMPYNEQFF.

V gene TRBV29-1 combines with J gene TRBJ2-5, with 8 bases identical to TRBD1. The length of the CDR3 is 11 residues. Germline trimming cut 8 bases from V and 5 bases from J; bases unmatched to any gene: 4. Germline V gene data show CDR1 as SQVTM and CDR2 as ANQGSEA. The CDR3 DNA is TGCAGCACAGGGGGGATGGAGACCCAGTACTTC. This codes for CSTGGMETQYF.

CDR3 in amino acids: CASSNPPETQYF. The CDR3 DNA reads TGTGCCAGCAGTAACCCCCCAGAGACCCAGTACTTC. This chain joins TRBV25-1 and TRBJ2-5; D not resolved. The CDR3 runs to 12 residues. The germline gives CDR1 MGHDK, CDR2 SYGVNS. V was shortened by 5 bases and J by 4 bases, with 8 bases between the two germline ends.

The chain is built from TRBV27 and TRBJ2-2; no clear D gene. The CDR3 covers 14 residues. CDR1 is MNHEY and CDR2 is SMNVEV in the germline V gene (reference sequence). Trimming took 7 bases from V and 3 from J, leaving 12 bases between them. The CDR3 loop reads CASIPPLDTGELFF. CDR3 sequence (DNA): TGTGCCAGCATCCCGCCCCTAGACACCGGGGAGCTGTTTTTT.

The chain combines TRBV2 with TRBJ2-2; TRBD2 agrees at 9 bases. Germline V gene sequence: CDR1 SNHLY, CDR2 FYNNEI. V trimming: 7 bases; J trimming: 2 bases; junction bases outside the gene matches: 8. This CDR3 comprises 16 residues. The CDR3 nucleotides read TGTGCCAGCAACCTTAGCGGGGGCCCAAACACCGGGGAGCTGTTTTTT. This encodes CASNLSGGPNTGELFF. The complete variable domain, with remaining parts taken from reference TRBV2 and TRBJ2-2, reads EPEVTQTPSHQVTQMGQEVILRCVPISNHLYFYWYRQILGQKVEFLVSFYNNEISEKSEIFDDQFSVERPDGSNFTLKIRSTKLEDSAMYFCASNLSGGPNTGELFFGEGSRLTVL.

This clone was seen once. The J gene is TRBJ1-2, the V gene TRBV6-5; possible D gene TRBD1, 5 bases. The germline CDR1 and CDR2 sequences are MNHEY and SVGAGI. The V end was cut by 0 bases, the J end by 1 base, with 6 bases between. The CDR3 is 14 amino acids. CDR3 nucleotide sequence: TGTGCCAGCAGTTACTCGGGGGATAACTATGGCTACACCTTC. Amino acid sequence: CASSYSGDNYGYTF.

This chain links TRBV5-8 with TRBJ2-7; TRBD1 aligns across 7 bases. V trimming: 4 bases; J trimming: 6 bases; junction bases outside the gene matches: 4. CDR1 SGHTS and CDR2 YDEGEE come from the germline V gene. The CDR3 is made up of 12 amino acids. Here the CDR3 reads CASSLHRGEQYF. The CDR3 region has the DNA TGTGCCAGCAGCCTCCACAGGGGCGAGCAGTACTTC.

This clone was seen just once. V is TRBV7-2 and J is TRBJ1-5; D perhaps matches TRBD1 (6 bases). The CDR3 runs 15 residues. Germline lookup yields CDR1 SGHTA and CDR2 FQGNSA. The V end was cut by 1 base, the J end by 4 bases, with 11 bases between. The CDR3 protein is CASSLGTGMNQPQHF. CDR3 bases: TGTGCCAGCAGCTTAGGCACAGGGATGAATCAGCCCCAGCATTTT. Full variable domain (remainder filled in from reference TRBV7-2 and TRBJ1-5): GAGVSQSPSNKVTEKGKDVELRCDPISGHTALYWYRQSLGQGLEFLIYFQGNSAPDKSGLPSDRFSAERTGGSVSTLTIQRTQQEDSAVYLCASSLGTGMNQPQHFGDGTRLSIL.

The chain combines TRBV4-1 with TRBJ2-7; 8 nucleotides align to TRBD1. Germline V lookup: CDR1 MGHRA, CDR2 YSYEKL. The trim removed 1 base at V and 4 bases at J, leaving 6 bases unmatched. This CDR3 region has 15 residues. CDR3 loop: CASSQGVQGAYEQYF. The CDR3 DNA is TGCGCCAGCAGCCAAGGAGTTCAGGGGGCTTACGAGCAGTACTTC.

V is TRBV14 and J is TRBJ2-3, with D possibly matching TRBD2 (5 bases). Trimming removed 1 base from V and 0 bases from J, with 14 bases in between. The CDR3 loop spans 17 amino acids. Germline V gives CDR1 SGHDN, CDR2 FVKESK. CDR3 sequence reads: CASSQARGTRSTDTQYF. The CDR3 bases are TGTGCCAGCAGCCAAGCTCGGGGAACGAGAAGCACAGATACGCAGTATTTT. Using reference TRBV14 and TRBJ2-3 for the parts outside the CDR3, the full variable domain is EAGVTQFPSHSVIEKGQTVTLRCDPISGHDNLYWYRRVMGKEIKFLLHFVKESKQDESGMPNNRFLAERTGGTYSTLKVQPAELEDSGVYFCASSQARGTRSTDTQYFGPGTRLTVL.

The CDR3 sequence is CASSLNGDSSGNTIYF. As DNA, the CDR3 is TGTGCCAGCAGTTTAAATGGGGATAGCTCTGGAAACACCATATATTTT. The chain is built from TRBV27 and TRBJ1-3, with D hard to call. The V end was cut by 2 bases, the J end by 0 bases, with 11 bases between. The germline gives CDR1 MNHEY, CDR2 SMNVEV (reference sequence). The CDR3 extends over 16 amino acids.

This clone was detected only once. The genes are TRBV30 and TRBJ2-2; 7 bases match TRBD2. This CDR3 region has 17 residues. The V gene's germline CDR1 is GTSNPN and CDR2 SVGIG (reference sequence). V trimming: 3 bases; J trimming: 3 bases; junction bases outside the gene matches: 13. CDR3 sequence: CAWSYHSGSAYTGELFF. The CDR3 coding sequence is TGTGCCTGGAGCTATCATAGCGGGTCGGCTTACACCGGGGAGCTGTTTTTT.

V gene TRBV7-2 combines with J gene TRBJ2-3; 9 bases match TRBD2. Trimming took 3 bases from V and 4 from J; bases not matched to a gene: 8. The CDR3 is made up of 16 amino acids. From germline, CDR1 is SGHTA and CDR2 FQGNSA. CDR3 in DNA: TGTGCCAGCAGCTTGAATGGCGGGGGGGCCTCAGATACGCAGTATTTT. As protein: CASSLNGGGASDTQYF.

The chain couples TRBV10-3 to TRBJ1-2; possibly TRBD1 for D (5 bases). The V end was cut by 4 bases, the J end by 8 bases, with 11 bases between. CDR1 is ENHRY, CDR2 SYGVKD, per germline. The CDR3 runs 12 residues. CDR3 protein: CAISGFGDGYTF. Here the CDR3 DNA reads TGTGCCATCAGTGGGTTTGGGGACGGCTACACCTTC.

The genes are TRBV10-3 and TRBJ1-4; D may be TRBD1 (6 bases). V shed 0 bases and J shed 5 bases, with 10 bases lying between them. Germline V gene sequence: CDR1 ENHRY, CDR2 SYGVKD. The CDR3 extends over 15 amino acids. CDR3 region: CAISESGGLNEKLFF. The CDR3 nucleotides are TGTGCCATCAGTGAGTCAGGGGGTCTCAATGAAAAACTGTTTTTT.

The CDR3 DNA sequence: TGTGCCATCAGACCGGGACAGCTCAATGAAAAACTGTTTTTT. This codes for CAIRPGQLNEKLFF. This chain uses TRBV10-3 with TRBJ1-4; TRBD1 matches at 7 bases. Germline V gene data show CDR1 as ENHRY and CDR2 as SYGVKD. This CDR3 comprises 14 residues. V lost 6 bases to trimming and J lost 5 bases; unmatched junction nucleotides: 6.

The chain carries TRBV27 and TRBJ1-5; 10 bases are shared with TRBD1. V shed 6 bases, J shed 5 bases, and the junction held 7 bases outside the gene matches. Looked up from germline, CDR1 is MNHEY and CDR2 is SMNVEV (reference sequence). This CDR3 spans 15 amino acids. The CDR3 sequence is CASRTRTGGDQPQHF. The CDR3 DNA reads as TGTGCCAGCAGGACACGGACAGGGGGAGATCAGCCCCAGCATTTT.

This clone was observed a handful of times. This rearrangement joins TRBV7-6 to TRBJ1-1; D is perhaps TRBD1 (6 bases). The CDR3 has 13 amino acids. Germline values: CDR1 SGHVS, CDR2 FNYEAQ. V was clipped by 5 bases and J by 4 bases, with 11 bases between them. The CDR3: CASSESRGTEAFF. The CDR3 DNA reads TGTGCCAGCAGCGAGAGCAGGGGCACTGAAGCTTTCTTT.